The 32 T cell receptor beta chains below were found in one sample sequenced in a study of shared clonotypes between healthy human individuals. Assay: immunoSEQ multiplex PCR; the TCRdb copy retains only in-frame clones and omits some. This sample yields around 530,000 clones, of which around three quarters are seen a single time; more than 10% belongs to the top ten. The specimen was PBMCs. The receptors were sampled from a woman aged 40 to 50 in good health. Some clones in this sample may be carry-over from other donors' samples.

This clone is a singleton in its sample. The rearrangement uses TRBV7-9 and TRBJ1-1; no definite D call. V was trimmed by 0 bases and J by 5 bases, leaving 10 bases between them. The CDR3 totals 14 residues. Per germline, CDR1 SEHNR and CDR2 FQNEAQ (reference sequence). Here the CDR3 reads CASSLAGQITEAFF. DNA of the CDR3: TGTGCCAGCAGCTTAGCTGGTCAGATAACTGAAGCTTTCTTT. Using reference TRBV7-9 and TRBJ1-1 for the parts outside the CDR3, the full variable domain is DTGVSQNPRHKITKRGQNVTFRCDPISEHNRLYWYRQTLGQGPEFLTYFQNEAQLEKSRLLSDRFSAERPKGSFSTLEIQRTEQGDSAMYLCASSLAGQITEAFFGQGTRLTVV.

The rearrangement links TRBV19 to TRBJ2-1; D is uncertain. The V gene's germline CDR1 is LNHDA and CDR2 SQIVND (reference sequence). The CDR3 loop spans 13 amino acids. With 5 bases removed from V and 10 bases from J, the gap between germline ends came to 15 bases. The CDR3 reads CASSPDRELEQFF. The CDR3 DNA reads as TGTGCCAGTAGTCCGGACCGCGAGTTGGAGCAGTTCTTC.

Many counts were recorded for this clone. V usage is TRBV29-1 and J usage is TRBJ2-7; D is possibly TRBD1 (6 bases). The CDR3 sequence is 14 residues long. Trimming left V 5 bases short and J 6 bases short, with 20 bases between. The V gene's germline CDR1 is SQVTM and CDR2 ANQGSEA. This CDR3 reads CSVTPGDRSLEQYF. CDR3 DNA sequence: TGCAGCGTTACTCCAGGGGATAGGTCTCTCGAGCAGTACTTC.

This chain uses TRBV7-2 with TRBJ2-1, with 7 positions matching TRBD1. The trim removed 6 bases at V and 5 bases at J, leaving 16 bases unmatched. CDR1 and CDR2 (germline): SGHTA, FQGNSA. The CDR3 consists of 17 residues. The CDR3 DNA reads TGTGCCAGCAGAGCAAGACGACAGGGTAAGACCCACAATGAGCAGTTCTTC. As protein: CASRARRQGKTHNEQFF.

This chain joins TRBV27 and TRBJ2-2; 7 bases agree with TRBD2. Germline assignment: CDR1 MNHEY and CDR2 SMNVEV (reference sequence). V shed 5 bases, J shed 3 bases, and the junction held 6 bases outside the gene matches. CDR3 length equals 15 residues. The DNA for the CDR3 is TGTGCCAGCAGTCTAAGCGGGACGTACACCGGGGAGCTGTTTTTT. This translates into CASSLSGTYTGELFF.

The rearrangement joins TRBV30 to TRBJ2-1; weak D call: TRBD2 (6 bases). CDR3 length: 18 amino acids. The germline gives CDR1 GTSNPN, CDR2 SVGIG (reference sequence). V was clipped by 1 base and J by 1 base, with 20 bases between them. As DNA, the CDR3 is TGTGCCTGGAGTGCTCCCCATTACGGGAGCCTTTCCTACAATGAGCAGTTCTTC. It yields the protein CAWSAPHYGSLSYNEQFF.

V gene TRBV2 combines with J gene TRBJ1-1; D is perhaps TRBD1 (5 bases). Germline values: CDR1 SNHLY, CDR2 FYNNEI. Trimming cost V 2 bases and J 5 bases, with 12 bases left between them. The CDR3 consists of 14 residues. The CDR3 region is CASSEMSGPTEAFF. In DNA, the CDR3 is TGTGCCAGCAGTGAAATGTCAGGGCCTACTGAAGCTTTCTTT.

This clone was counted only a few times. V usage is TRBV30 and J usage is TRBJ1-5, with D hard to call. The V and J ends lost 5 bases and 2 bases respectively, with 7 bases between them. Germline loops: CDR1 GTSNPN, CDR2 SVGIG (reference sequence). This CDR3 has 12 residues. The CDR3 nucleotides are TGTGCCTGGGACATTGGCAATCAGCCCCAGCATTTT. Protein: CAWDIGNQPQHF.

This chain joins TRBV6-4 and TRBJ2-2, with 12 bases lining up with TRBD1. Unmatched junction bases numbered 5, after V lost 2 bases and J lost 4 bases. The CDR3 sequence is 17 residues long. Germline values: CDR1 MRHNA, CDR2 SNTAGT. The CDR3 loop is CASSDQGQGASTGELFF. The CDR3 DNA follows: TGTGCCAGCAGTGACCAGGGACAGGGGGCGTCCACCGGGGAGCTGTTTTTT.

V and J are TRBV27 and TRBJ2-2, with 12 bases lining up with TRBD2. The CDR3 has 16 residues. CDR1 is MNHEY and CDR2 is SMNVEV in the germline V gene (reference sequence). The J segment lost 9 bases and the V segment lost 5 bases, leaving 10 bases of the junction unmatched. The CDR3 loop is CASSRRTSGTRRELFF. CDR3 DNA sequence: TGTGCCAGCAGTCGTCGGACTAGCGGGACCAGAAGGGAGCTGTTTTTT.

The CDR3 protein is CASRPLLTDYEQYF. CDR3 DNA sequence: TGTGCCAGCAGGCCGCTCCTGACAGACTACGAGCAGTACTTC. The genes are TRBV28 and TRBJ2-7, with D possibly being TRBD1 (5 bases). The CDR3 is 14 amino acids. Germline V gene lookup returns CDR1 MDHEN and CDR2 SYDVKM. V lost 6 bases to trimming and J lost 3 bases, with 15 bases between them.

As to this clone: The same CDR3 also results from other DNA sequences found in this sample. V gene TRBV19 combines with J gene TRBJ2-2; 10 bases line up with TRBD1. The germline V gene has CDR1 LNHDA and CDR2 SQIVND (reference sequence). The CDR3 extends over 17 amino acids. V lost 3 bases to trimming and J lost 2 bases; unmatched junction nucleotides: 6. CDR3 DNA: TGTGCCAGTAGTATCGGCAGGACAGGGGGTAACACCGGGGAGCTGTTTTTT. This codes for CASSIGRTGGNTGELFF.

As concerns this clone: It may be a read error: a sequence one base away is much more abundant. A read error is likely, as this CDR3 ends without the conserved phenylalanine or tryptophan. For the CDR3, the DNA is TGTGCCAGCAGTTTATTCTTGGTGTGGGGCAGGCCAAACACTGAAGCTTTCCTT. Encoded protein: CASSLFLVWGRPNTEAFL. The rearrangement joins TRBV28 to TRBJ1-1; D is possibly TRBD1 (5 bases). Germline V gene lookup returns CDR1 MDHEN and CDR2 SYDVKM. The germline V and J ends were trimmed by 1 base and 2 bases, with 20 bases remaining between them. This CDR3 comprises 18 residues.

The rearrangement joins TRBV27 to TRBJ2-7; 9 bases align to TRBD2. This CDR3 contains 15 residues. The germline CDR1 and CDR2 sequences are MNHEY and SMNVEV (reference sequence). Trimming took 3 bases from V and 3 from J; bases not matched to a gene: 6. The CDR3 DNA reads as TGTGCCAGCAGTTTCAGGGGACTAGCTCTCTACGAGCAGTACTTC. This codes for CASSFRGLALYEQYF.

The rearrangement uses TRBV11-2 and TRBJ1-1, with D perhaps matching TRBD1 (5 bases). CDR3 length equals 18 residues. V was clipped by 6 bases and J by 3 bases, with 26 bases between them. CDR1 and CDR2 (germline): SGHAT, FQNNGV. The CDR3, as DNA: TGTGCCAGCAGTCATCCTGGGCCAGGGAGGGGCTCGGACACTGAAGCTTTCTTT. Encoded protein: CASSHPGPGRGSDTEAFF. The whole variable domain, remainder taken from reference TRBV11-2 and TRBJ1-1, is EAGVAQSPRYKIIEKRQSVAFWCNPISGHATLYWYQQILGQGPKLLIQFQNNGVVDDSQLPKDRFSAERLKGVDSTLKIQPAKLEDSAVYLCASSHPGPGRGSDTEAFFGQGTRLTVV.

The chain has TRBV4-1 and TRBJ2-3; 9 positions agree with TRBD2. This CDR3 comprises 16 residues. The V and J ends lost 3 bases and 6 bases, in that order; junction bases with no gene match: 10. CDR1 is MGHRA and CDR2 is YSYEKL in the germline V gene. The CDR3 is CASSHPGGRAGDTQYF. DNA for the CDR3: TGCGCCAGCAGCCACCCCGGCGGGAGGGCCGGGGATACGCAGTATTTT.

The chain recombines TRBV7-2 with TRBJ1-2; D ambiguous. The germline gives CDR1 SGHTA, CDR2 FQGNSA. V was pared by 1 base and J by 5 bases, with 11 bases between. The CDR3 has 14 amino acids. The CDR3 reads CASSLDGTGYGYTF. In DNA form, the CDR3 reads TGTGCCAGCAGCTTAGATGGCACCGGTTATGGCTACACCTTC.

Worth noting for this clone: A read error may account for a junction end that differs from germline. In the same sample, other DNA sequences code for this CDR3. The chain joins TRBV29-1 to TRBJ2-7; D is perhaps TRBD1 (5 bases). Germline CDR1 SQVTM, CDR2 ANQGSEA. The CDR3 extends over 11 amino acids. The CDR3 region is CGVEGAYEQYF. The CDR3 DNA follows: TGTGGCGTTGAAGGGGCCTACGAGCAGTACTTC.

The CDR3 protein is CASSQRLAGGTMRYTGELFF. CDR3 bases: TGCGCCAGCAGCCAGCGGCTAGCGGGAGGGACTATGAGGTACACCGGGGAGCTGTTTTTT. The chain couples TRBV4-1 to TRBJ2-2; TRBD2 matches at 12 bases. The CDR3 totals 20 residues. Germline-derived CDR1 and CDR2 are MGHRA and YSYEKL. The V and J ends lost 3 bases and 3 bases, in that order; junction bases with no gene match: 14.

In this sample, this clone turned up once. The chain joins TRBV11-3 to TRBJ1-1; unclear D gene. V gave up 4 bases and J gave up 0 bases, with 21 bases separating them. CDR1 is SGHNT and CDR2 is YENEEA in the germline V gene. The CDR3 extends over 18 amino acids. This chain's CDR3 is CASSYPRFEKPMNTEAFF. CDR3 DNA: TGTGCCAGCAGCTATCCCCGGTTCGAAAAACCAATGAACACTGAAGCTTTCTTT.

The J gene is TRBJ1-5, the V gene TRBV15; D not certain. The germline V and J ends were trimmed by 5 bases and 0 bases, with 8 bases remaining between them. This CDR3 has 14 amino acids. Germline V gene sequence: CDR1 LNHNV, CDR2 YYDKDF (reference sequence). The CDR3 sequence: CATSRVYSNQPQHF. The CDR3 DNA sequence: TGTGCCACCAGCCGTGTTTATAGCAATCAGCCCCAGCATTTT. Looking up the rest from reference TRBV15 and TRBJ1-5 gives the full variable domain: DAMVIQNPRYQVTQFGKPVTLSCSQTLNHNVMYWYQQKSSQAPKLLFHYYDKDFNNEADTPDNFQSRRPNTSFCFLDIRSPGLGDTAMYLCATSRVYSNQPQHFGDGTRLSIL.

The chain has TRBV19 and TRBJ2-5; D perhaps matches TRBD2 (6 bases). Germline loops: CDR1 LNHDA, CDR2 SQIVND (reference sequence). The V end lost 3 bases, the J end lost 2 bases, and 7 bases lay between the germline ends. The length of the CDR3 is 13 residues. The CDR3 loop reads CASSILAQETQYF. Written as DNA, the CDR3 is TGTGCCAGTAGTATCCTAGCGCAAGAGACCCAGTACTTC. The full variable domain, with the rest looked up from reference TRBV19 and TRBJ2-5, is DGGITQSPKYLFRKEGQNVTLSCEQNLNHDAMYWYRQDPGQGLRLIYYSQIVNDFQKGDIAEGYSVSREKKESFPLTVTSAQKNPTAFYLCASSILAQETQYFGPGTRLLVL.

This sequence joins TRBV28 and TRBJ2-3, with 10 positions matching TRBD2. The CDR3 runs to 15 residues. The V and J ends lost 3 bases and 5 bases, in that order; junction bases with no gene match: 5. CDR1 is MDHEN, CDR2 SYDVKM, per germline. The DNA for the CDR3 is TGTGCCAGCAGTTTGAGCGGGAGGGAGAGAGATACGCAGTATTTT. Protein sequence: CASSLSGRERDTQYF.

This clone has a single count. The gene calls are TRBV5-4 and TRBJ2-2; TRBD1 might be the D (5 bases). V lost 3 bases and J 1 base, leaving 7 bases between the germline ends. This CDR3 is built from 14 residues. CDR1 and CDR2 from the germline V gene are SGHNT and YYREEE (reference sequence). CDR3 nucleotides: TGTGCCAGCAGCTCACAGGAGAACACCGGGGAGCTGTTTTTT. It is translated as CASSSQENTGELFF. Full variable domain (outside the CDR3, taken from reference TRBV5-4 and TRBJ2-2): ETGVTQSPTHLIKTRGQQVTLRCSSQSGHNTVSWYQQALGQGPQFIFQYYREEENGRGNFPPRFSGLQFPNYSSELNVNALELDDSALYLCASSSQENTGELFFGEGSRLTVL.

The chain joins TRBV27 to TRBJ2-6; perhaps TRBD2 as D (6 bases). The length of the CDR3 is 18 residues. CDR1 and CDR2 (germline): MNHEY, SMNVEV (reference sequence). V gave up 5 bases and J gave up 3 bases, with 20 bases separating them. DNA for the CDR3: TGTGCCAGCAGTCTACAACCGGGTCCCGGGGGTGGGGCCAACGTCCTGACTTTC. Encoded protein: CASSLQPGPGGGANVLTF.

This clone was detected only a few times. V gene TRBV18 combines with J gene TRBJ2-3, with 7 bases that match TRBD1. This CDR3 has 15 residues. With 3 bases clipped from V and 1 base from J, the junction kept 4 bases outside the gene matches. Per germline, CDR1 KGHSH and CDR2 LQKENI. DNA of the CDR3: TGTGCCAGCTCACCCGGACAGGAGCGCACAGATACGCAGTATTTT. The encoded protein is CASSPGQERTDTQYF. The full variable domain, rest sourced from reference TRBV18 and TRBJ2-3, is NAGVMQNPRHLVRRRGQEARLRCSPMKGHSHVYWYRQLPEEGLKFMVYLQKENIIDESGMPKERFSAEFPKEGPSILRIQQVVRGDSAAYFCASSPGQERTDTQYFGPGTRLTVL.

The CDR3 here is CASSRRALNTGELFF. In DNA form, the CDR3 reads TGTGCCAGCAGTAGACGGGCGCTCAACACCGGGGAGCTGTTTTTT. This sequence joins TRBV2 and TRBJ2-2; D call uncertain. From germline, CDR1 is SNHLY and CDR2 FYNNEI. The CDR3 covers 15 residues. V lost 5 bases to trimming and J lost 2 bases, with 12 bases between them.

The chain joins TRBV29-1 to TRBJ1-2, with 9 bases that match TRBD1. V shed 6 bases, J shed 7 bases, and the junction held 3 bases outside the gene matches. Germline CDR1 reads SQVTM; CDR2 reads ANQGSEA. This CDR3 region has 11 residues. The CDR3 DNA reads TGCAGCGTGGGACAGGGTATTGGCTACACCTTC. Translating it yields CSVGQGIGYTF.

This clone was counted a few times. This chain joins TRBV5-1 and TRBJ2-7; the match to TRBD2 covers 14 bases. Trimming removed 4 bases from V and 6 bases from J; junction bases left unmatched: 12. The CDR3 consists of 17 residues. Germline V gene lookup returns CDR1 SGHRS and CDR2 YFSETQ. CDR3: CASSPGLAGGLAFEQYF. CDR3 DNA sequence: TGCGCCAGCAGCCCTGGACTAGCGGGAGGACTGGCCTTCGAGCAGTACTTC.

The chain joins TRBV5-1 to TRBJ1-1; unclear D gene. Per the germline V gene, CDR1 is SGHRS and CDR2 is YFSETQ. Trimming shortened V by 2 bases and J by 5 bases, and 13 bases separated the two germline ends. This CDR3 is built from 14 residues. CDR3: CASSFSSTRTEAFF. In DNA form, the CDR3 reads TGCGCCAGCAGCTTTAGCTCCACCCGGACTGAAGCTTTCTTT. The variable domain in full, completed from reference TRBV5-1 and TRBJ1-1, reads KAGVTQTPRYLIKTRGQQVTLSCSPISGHRSVSWYQQTPGQGLQFLFEYFSETQRNKGNFPGRFSGRQFSNSRSEMNVSTLELGDSALYLCASSFSSTRTEAFFGQGTRLTVV.

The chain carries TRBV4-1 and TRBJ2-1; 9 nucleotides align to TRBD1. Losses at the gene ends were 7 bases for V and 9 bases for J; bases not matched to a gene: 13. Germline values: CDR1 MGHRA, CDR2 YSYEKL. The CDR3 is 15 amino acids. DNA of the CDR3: TGCGCCAGCACCTCCGGGACAGGGCTCGTTAGTGAGCAGTTCTTC. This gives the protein CASTSGTGLVSEQFF.

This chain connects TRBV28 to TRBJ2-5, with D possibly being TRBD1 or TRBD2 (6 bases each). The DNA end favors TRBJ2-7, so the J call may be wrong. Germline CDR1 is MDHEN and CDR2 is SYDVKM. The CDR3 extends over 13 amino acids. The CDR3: CASSRGRSYEQYF. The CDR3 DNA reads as TGTGCCAGCAGCCGGGGGCGCTCCTACGAGCAGTACTTC.